These T cell receptor beta chains were read from a single sample in a study of blood T cell repertoires in COVID-19. The data were produced by immunoSEQ multiplex PCR, yet TCRdb's version contains in-frame clones alone and is incomplete. The repertoire holds about 260,000 clones, with about 87% as singletons. The sequenced material came from PBMCs or T cells enriched from blood (not recorded which). These receptors all come from a woman aged 40 to 49 with acute COVID-19. Each CDR3 is given with its conserved first and last residue. The D gene is left open where the match is weak. Not every row has a clone size; where given, it reads once, few, many or a size class.

d_call	v_call	clone_size	j_call	cdr3_aa	cdr3_nt
NA	TRBV24-1	NA	TRBJ2-3	CATSVSGAGVADTQYF	TGTGCCACCAGTGTCTCGGGGGCGGGAGTTGCAGATACGCAGTATTTT
NA	TRBV28	NA	TRBJ2-7	CASSPAGTYEQYF	TGTGCCAGCAGTCCTGCAGGGACCTACGAGCAGTACTTC
TRBD1	TRBV19	NA	TRBJ1-3	CASRDSLSGNTIYF	TGTGCCAGCAGGGACAGCCTCTCTGGAAACACCATATATTTT
NA	TRBV7-2	NA	TRBJ2-5	CASSGNLQETQYF	TGTGCCAGCAGCGGCAACCTCCAAGAGACCCAGTACTTC
NA	TRBV7-9	NA	TRBJ1-5	CASSLGSGNQPQHF	TGTGCCAGCAGCTTAGGAAGCGGGAATCAGCCCCAGCATTTT
NA	TRBV18	NA	TRBJ1-3	CASSPYMDPGDSGNTIYF	TGTGCCAGCTCACCTTACATGGATCCAGGGGACTCTGGAAACACCATATATTTT
NA	TRBV4-3	NA	TRBJ1-2	CASSQATGTSYGYTF	TGCGCCAGCAGCCAAGCGACCGGGACAAGTTATGGCTACACCTTC
TRBD2	TRBV11-3	NA	TRBJ2-7	CASSSRSSGSHYEQYF	TGTGCCAGCAGCTCACGATCTAGCGGGAGTCACTACGAGCAGTACTTC
TRBD1	TRBV18	NA	TRBJ1-4	CASSPGTVTNEKLFF	TGTGCCAGCTCACCGGGGACAGTCACTAATGAAAAACTGTTTTTT
NA	TRBV7-2	NA	TRBJ2-6	CASSPKRTSISGANVLTF	TGTGCCAGCAGCCCGAAAAGAACGTCTATCTCTGGGGCCAACGTCCTGACTTTC
NA	TRBV21-1	NA	TRBJ2-3	CASSSNYQGSCTDTQYF	TGTGCCAGCAGCTCGAACTATCAGGGGAGCTGCACAGATACGCAGTATTTT
NA	TRBV5-8	NA	TRBJ2-2	CAQKGLNTGELFF	TGTGCTCAGAAGGGACTTAACACCGGGGAGCTGTTTTTT
TRBD2	TRBV28	NA	TRBJ2-4	CASSFGVGGSGGKNIQYF	TGTGCCAGCAGTTTTGGCGTTGGCGGGAGTGGAGGCAAAAACATTCAGTACTTC
TRBD2	TRBV14	NA	TRBJ2-1	CASSQDRTSGEQFF	TGTGCCAGCAGCCAGGATAGGACTAGCGGGGAGCAGTTCTTC
NA	TRBV14	NA	TRBJ1-3	CASSLWTGTFSGNTIYF	TGTGCCAGCAGCCTCTGGACGGGAACCTTCTCTGGAAACACCATATATTTT
NA	TRBV12-3/TRBV12-4	few	TRBJ1-1	CASSLEGRTEAFF	TGTGCCAGCAGTTTGGAGGGCCGGACTGAAGCTTTCTTT
NA	TRBV6-6	NA	TRBJ2-3	CASTSFGIHTDTQYF	TGTGCCAGCACCTCCTTTGGCATACACACAGATACGCAGTATTTT
NA	TRBV7-2	few	TRBJ2-1	CASSSDRRSPQFF	TGTGCCAGCAGCTCAGACAGGAGGTCTCCTCAGTTCTTC
NA	TRBV7-9	NA	TRBJ2-5	CASSAGGQETQYF	TGTGCCAGCAGCGCAGGAGGGCAAGAGACCCAGTACTTC
NA	TRBV24-1	NA	TRBJ2-3	CATSDPRRSMIVDTQYF	TGTGCCACCAGTGACCCCCGTCGCTCCATGATAGTAGATACGCAGTATTTT
NA	TRBV19	once	TRBJ1-6	CASTRGTHGSPLHF	TGTGCCAGTACCAGAGGCACACACGGGTCACCCCTCCACTTT
TRBD2	TRBV3-1/TRBV3-2	NA	TRBJ2-1	CASKREYHNEQFF	TGTGCCAGCAAGCGGGAGTATCACAATGAGCAGTTCTTC